This T cell receptor (beta chain) stems from a study of blood T cells in healthy people across ages (dated by TCRdb to the mid-2010s). In the study overall: In model experiments, template switching captured about one uniquely barcoded TCR beta cDNA molecule for every two T cells. To track age-related changes in TCR beta repertoire diversity, the study relied on deep sequencing normalized with unique cDNA molecular identifiers. The donors were split into four age groups: young (average 16 years), middle-aged (roughly 40), aged (about 62) and long-lived (82). To avoid experimental bias, donors of different ages were spread randomly across the sequencing lanes. Using the same blood draw, the study looked at two additional independent replicas of 1 million unique cDNA reads for two donors, one aged 18 to 30 and the other aged 80 or older. Study-wide conclusions, independent of this receptor: Because the CMV infection status of the donors was unknown, age-related changes in expanded clonotypes may potentially have been confounded. There was a strong correlation between observed TCR beta diversity and the percentage of naive T cells measured by flow cytometry. As age increased, observed TCR beta diversity per million T cells dropped in a roughly linear way, and a significant reduction was already evident by age 40. Since profiling was done on bulk unsorted PBMCs, naive and antigen-experienced compartments could not be conclusively compared. Compared with the aged group, the long-lived group had more naive CD4+ T cells, fewer expanded clones and increased TCR diversity, a pattern suggesting age selection. Estimates of total diversity based on one million sequenced T cells were considered lower bounds and underestimates.

The method was 5' RACE. The listed sequencing device is Illumina HiSeq 2500. A second roughly 7 to 11 cycle PCR used a sample-barcoded 5' primer and a J-beta primer mix. Each TCR beta cDNA molecule received a unique molecular identifier from a template-switch 5' adaptor carrying 12 random nucleotides. Each sample yielded at least 3 million CDR3-containing paired-end reads. All of the RNA was converted into first-strand cDNA using the Mint cDNA synthesis kit, with a TRBC-specific oligonucleotide serving as the primer. After uracil-DNA glycosylase treatment, a first 18-cycle PCR used universal primers M1SS and BC2_uni_R on all cDNA. Per the original workflow: For normalization, 1 million high-quality reads, each with a distinct molecular identifier, were randomly selected from each sample. Instead of being binned into consensus sequences, reads with shared molecular identifiers were discarded. MiTCR, set to a Q25 quality threshold and the strictest error-elimination algorithm, was used for CDR3 identification, clonotype clustering and error correction. A nonparametric unseen species model using Euler transformation provided a lower-bound estimate of total TCR beta diversity. TCRdb reprocessing: public reads trimmed at Q25 with fastp, clones called with MiXCR, in-frame beta chains kept. Under each unique CDR3 protein, matching rows form one entry showing the most common genes and DNA. What appears here as the V and J calls and clone size reflects TCRdb's work, not the paper's. In this sample the table shows some 1.4 million distinct CDR3 sequences, roughly 45% of which occur a single time. Jointly, the top ten make up 7% to 9.5% of the sample.

There are 16 amino acids in the CDR3, from cysteine to phenylalanine inclusive. The entry retains the CDR3 DNA only, 48 bases that are in frame from base 1. CDR1 and CDR2 (SSHAT, FNYEAQ) derive from the germline V gene (reference sequence). The roughly 39 donors, aged about 6 to 95 years, were systemically healthy Caucasian individuals from Russia. Each donor gave roughly 9 milliliters of peripheral blood, drawn into EDTA-treated Vacutainer tubes. Ficoll-Paque density-gradient centrifugation was used to isolate PBMCs, with at least 6.5 million per sample. Total RNA was extracted from PBMCs with Trizol reagent, with at least 6 micrograms obtained per sample. The percentages of naive CD45RAhigh/CD27high T cells were determined by flow cytometry on a PBMC aliquot from every donor. At least ten counts were recorded for this clonotype. Its antigen target is currently unknown. Its ends do not fully match the called genes, so a read error is possible.

Material: blood. Recombination connected TRBV7-7 to TRBJ2-3, and 9 bases in between align with TRBD1. The sequence was obtained from a woman younger than 30 in good health. The DNA sequence follows: TGTGCTAGCAGCGCCTCCGGGACAGGGTTCTTGAGTACGCAGTATTTT. Its protein is CASSASGTGFLSTQYF. The full variable domain, with segments outside the CDR3 supplied by the reference TRBV7-7 and TRBJ2-3 proteins, appears as GAGVSQSPRYKVTKRGQDVTLRCDPISSHATLYWYQQALGQGPEFLTYFNYEAQPDKSGLPSDRFSAERPEGSISTLTIQRTEQRDSAMYRCASSASGTGFLSTQYFGPGTRLTVL.